A single sample is the source of the 25 T cell receptor beta chains below, sequenced in a study of shared clonotypes between healthy human individuals. The table came from immunoSEQ multiplex PCR; TCRdb's copy has only in-frame clones and leaves some out. The profile shows millions of clones, just over 90% of them singletons. Sequencing was done on a sample of naive CD4+ T cells from PBMCs. Subset here: CD45RA+ positively selected. The origin of the receptors is a man aged 18-30 years in good health. Some clones in this sample may be carry-over from other donors' samples.

Comment on this clone: A much more abundant neighbour one base away suggests this may be a read error. The sample has other DNA sequences that encode this CDR3 too. The chain couples TRBV28 to TRBJ1-5; no clear D gene. Trimming removed 3 bases at V and 4 bases at J, with 4 bases between. Germline V gene sequence: CDR1 MDHEN, CDR2 SYDVKM. The CDR3 totals 12 residues. The CDR3 DNA sequence: TGTGCCAGCAGTTTGCCGAATCAGCCCCAGCATTTT. Encoded protein: CASSLPNQPQHF.

The CDR3 here is CASSRKDRDLYGYTF. The CDR3 coding sequence is TGTGCCAGCAGTCGGAAGGACAGAGACTTATATGGCTACACCTTC. The rearrangement joins TRBV28 to TRBJ1-2, with D maybe TRBD1 (6 bases). This CDR3 has 15 residues. Germline CDR1 is MDHEN and CDR2 is SYDVKM. Trimming removed 5 bases from V and 5 bases from J, with 18 bases in between.

V is TRBV6-6 and J is TRBJ1-2, with no clear D. CDR3 length: 12 residues. V lost 6 bases, J lost 6 bases, and 11 bases lay in between. In germline, CDR1 is MNHNY, CDR2 SVGAGI (reference sequence). The CDR3 sequence is CASRTGGNGYTF. The DNA of the CDR3 is TGTGCCAGCAGAACGGGAGGGAATGGCTACACCTTC.

This sequence joins TRBV28 and TRBJ1-5; D possibly corresponds to TRBD1 (5 bases). Per the germline V gene, CDR1 is MDHEN and CDR2 is SYDVKM. The germline V and J ends were trimmed by 9 bases and 2 bases, with 14 bases remaining between them. The CDR3 has 14 residues. The CDR3 DNA is TGTGCCAGTCGTCTCGGGGGTGGCAATCAGCCCCAGCATTTT. This codes for CASRLGGGNQPQHF.

The V call is TRBV11-3, the J call TRBJ2-2; no firm D call. The germline V gene has CDR1 SGHNT and CDR2 YENEEA. The V end was cut by 1 base, the J end by 1 base, with 13 bases between. The CDR3 length is 17 residues. The CDR3 spells CASSLGSRSGNTGELFF. As DNA, the CDR3 is TGTGCCAGCAGCTTAGGGAGCCGAAGTGGGAACACCGGGGAGCTGTTTTTT.

The rearrangement uses TRBV10-3 and TRBJ2-2, with TRBD1 identical over 12 bases. This CDR3 region has 16 residues. V trimming: 6 bases; J trimming: 6 bases; junction bases outside the gene matches: 8. Looked up from germline, CDR1 is ENHRY and CDR2 is SYGVKD. The CDR3 region is CAISSRDRGLAGELFF. As DNA, the CDR3 is TGTGCCATCAGCTCAAGGGACAGGGGGCTGGCCGGGGAGCTGTTTTTT.

The chain recombines TRBV28 with TRBJ2-5; D assignment may be TRBD1 or TRBD2 (5 bases each). The CDR3 extends over 21 amino acids. V was pared by 6 bases and J by 4 bases, with 36 bases between. Germline-derived CDR1 and CDR2 are MDHEN and SYDVKM. DNA of the CDR3: TGTGCCAGCAGCCCAGACGAAGAAGGGAGACAGATAGGGGCCTTTGGAGAGACCCAGTACTTC. Translating gives CASSPDEEGRQIGAFGETQYF.

The chain couples TRBV30 to TRBJ1-2; no clear D. Deletions cut 0 bases from V and 8 bases from J, with 7 bases between. The CDR3 runs to 11 residues. Germline lookup yields CDR1 GTSNPN and CDR2 SVGIG (reference sequence). The DNA for the CDR3 is TGTGCCTGGAGTGTAGGCATGGGCTACACCTTC. It specifies CAWSVGMGYTF.

Regarding this clone: This CDR3 is also generated by other DNA sequences in the sample. The rearrangement links TRBV5-1 to TRBJ1-2, with D possibly being TRBD1 (6 bases). CDR3 length: 14 amino acids. V gave up 0 bases and J gave up 2 bases, with 8 bases separating them. Germline-derived CDR1 and CDR2 are SGHRS and YFSETQ. The CDR3 coding sequence is TGCGCCAGCAGCTTGGGGACAGTCAACTATGGCTACACCTTC. It encodes CASSLGTVNYGYTF.

The rearrangement uses TRBV13 and TRBJ1-6; no clear D. The CDR3 spans 14 residues. Germline CDR1 reads PRHDT; CDR2 reads FYEKMQ (reference sequence). Trimming left V 0 bases short and J 7 bases short, with 7 bases between. CDR3 sequence: CASSLGANNSPLHF. The CDR3 nucleotides are TGTGCCAGCAGCTTAGGGGCCAACAATTCACCCCTCCACTTT. The variable domain in full, completed from reference TRBV13 and TRBJ1-6, reads AAGVIQSPRHLIKEKRETATLKCYPIPRHDTVYWYQQGPGQDPQFLISFYEKMQSDKGSIPDRFSAQQFSDYHSELNMSSLELGDSALYFCASSLGANNSPLHFGNGTRLTVT.

The J gene is TRBJ1-4, the V gene TRBV7-2; no clear D gene. Germline-derived CDR1 and CDR2 are SGHTA and FQGNSA. This CDR3 is 12 amino acids long. With 4 bases removed from V and 8 bases from J, the gap between germline ends came to 8 bases. The CDR3, as DNA: TGTGCCAGCAGCTCCTACAGAGAAAAACTGTTTTTT. Its translation is CASSSYREKLFF.

This sequence joins TRBV5-4 and TRBJ1-4, with D tentatively TRBD1 (6 bases). The CDR3 spans 16 residues. CDR1 is SGHNT and CDR2 is YYREEE in the germline V gene (reference sequence). V gave up 3 bases and J gave up 3 bases, with 15 bases separating them. The CDR3 protein is CASSWGRPGPNEKLFF. CDR3 nucleotides: TGTGCCAGCAGCTGGGGGCGCCCTGGGCCTAATGAAAAACTGTTTTTT.

The chain links TRBV28 to TRBJ1-2, with a possible D match to TRBD1 (5 bases). Germline loops: CDR1 MDHEN, CDR2 SYDVKM. Deletions cut 8 bases from V and 4 bases from J, with 17 bases between. The CDR3 sequence is 14 residues long. DNA for the CDR3: TGTGCCAGCCTACGGGGGGGAGGGGCCTATGGCTACACCTTC. Its translation: CASLRGGGAYGYTF.

This chain connects TRBV14 to TRBJ2-6; no definite D call. This CDR3 has 13 residues. The ends were cut back, 8 bases at V and 0 bases at J, with 5 bases in the middle. Germline V lookup: CDR1 SGHDN, CDR2 FVKESK. The DNA of the CDR3 is TGTGCCAGCGGGCCCTCTGGGGCCAACGTCCTGACTTTC. Translating gives CASGPSGANVLTF.

The rearrangement links TRBV19 to TRBJ1-1, with D unclear. V was pared by 3 bases and J by 1 base, with 6 bases between. Germline V lookup: CDR1 LNHDA, CDR2 SQIVND (reference sequence). The CDR3 sequence is 13 residues long. CDR3 sequence reads: CASSMRRNTEAFF. The DNA of the CDR3 is TGTGCCAGTAGTATGCGGAGGAACACTGAAGCTTTCTTT.

This clone has a handful of counts. The V and J genes are TRBV2 and TRBJ1-2, with 10 bases fitting TRBD1. CDR3 size: 14 residues. Germline CDR1 is SNHLY and CDR2 is FYNNEI. V was clipped by 6 bases and J by 4 bases; unmatched bases: 5. CDR3: CASSRDRGFYGYTF. The CDR3 DNA sequence: TGTGCCAGCAGCCGGGACAGGGGATTCTATGGCTACACCTTC.

The chain recombines TRBV30 with TRBJ2-7; D is tentatively TRBD1 or TRBD2 (5 bases each). The CDR3 covers 15 residues. V dropped 1 base and J dropped 2 bases, with 15 bases sitting between them. Germline CDR1 and CDR2: GTSNPN and SVGIG (reference sequence). CDR3 in DNA: TGTGCCTGGAGTGCCCAGAGGGACGGCGCCTACGAGCAGTACTTC. Translated, it gives CAWSAQRDGAYEQYF.

V and J are TRBV7-3 and TRBJ2-1, with D tentatively TRBD1 (6 bases). The CDR3 covers 12 residues. Germline V gives CDR1 SGHTA, CDR2 FQGTGA. Trimming left V 5 bases short and J 10 bases short, with 12 bases between. CDR3 loop: CASSIQGYEQFF. The CDR3 DNA follows: TGTGCCAGCAGCATTCAGGGGTACGAGCAGTTCTTC.

This chain uses TRBV28 with TRBJ2-6; 7 nucleotides align to TRBD1. Trimming cost V 5 bases and J 0 bases; bases outside gene matches: 4. Germline CDR1 reads MDHEN; CDR2 reads SYDVKM. The CDR3 is 16 amino acids. Written as DNA, the CDR3 is TGTGCCAGCAGTGGCGGACAGGACTCTGGGGCCAACGTCCTGACTTTC. It yields the protein CASSGGQDSGANVLTF.

The J gene is TRBJ2-7, the V gene TRBV5-1; D is possibly TRBD2 (7 bases). V dropped 0 bases and J dropped 0 bases, with 13 bases sitting between them. The CDR3 extends over 16 amino acids. Germline V gene lookup returns CDR1 SGHRS and CDR2 YFSETQ. Written as DNA, the CDR3 is TGCGCCAGCAGCTTGGCGTCGGGGGGCGCCTCCTACGAGCAGTACTTC. Encoded protein: CASSLASGGASYEQYF. The whole variable domain, filled in from reference TRBV5-1 and TRBJ2-7, reads KAGVTQTPRYLIKTRGQQVTLSCSPISGHRSVSWYQQTPGQGLQFLFEYFSETQRNKGNFPGRFSGRQFSNSRSEMNVSTLELGDSALYLCASSLASGGASYEQYFGPGTRLTVT.

This clone was seen once. This chain links TRBV6-6 with TRBJ1-5; a possible D gene is TRBD1 (6 bases). The V and J ends lost 5 bases and 0 bases respectively, with 8 bases between them. This CDR3 comprises 14 residues. Germline V gives CDR1 MNHNY, CDR2 SVGAGI (reference sequence). The CDR3 here is CASSIRGSNQPQHF. The CDR3, as DNA: TGTGCCAGCAGTATCAGGGGTAGCAATCAGCCCCAGCATTTT.

V and J are TRBV5-1 and TRBJ2-2, with 7 positions matching TRBD1. The CDR3 is 13 residues long. Trimming at V came to 4 bases and at J to 7 bases, leaving 4 bases not matched to a gene. In germline, CDR1 is SGHRS, CDR2 YFSETQ. The CDR3 DNA reads as TGCGCCAGCAGCCCACAGGGGAACGGGGAGCTGTTTTTT. Amino acids: CASSPQGNGELFF.

The chain recombines TRBV7-2 with TRBJ2-3; 9 bases are a match to TRBD2. The CDR3 is 16 residues long. Germline V gene data show CDR1 as SGHTA and CDR2 as FQGNSA. J was trimmed by 4 bases and V by 1 base; bases with no gene match: 6. CDR3 residues: CASSLGASGTADTQYF. The CDR3 bases are TGTGCCAGCAGCTTAGGGGCTAGCGGGACCGCAGATACGCAGTATTTT.

This sequence joins TRBV14 and TRBJ1-2, with TRBD1 as a possible D gene (5 bases). This CDR3 is 13 amino acids long. The ends were cut back, 5 bases at V and 2 bases at J, with 9 bases in the middle. Per the germline V gene, CDR1 is SGHDN and CDR2 is FVKESK. The CDR3 DNA reads as TGTGCCAGCAGCAGGGGAGGGAACTATGGCTACACCTTC. Protein product: CASSRGGNYGYTF.

This rearrangement joins TRBV5-1 to TRBJ1-1; possible D gene TRBD1, 6 bases. Trimming removed 0 bases at V and 2 bases at J, with 11 bases between. The CDR3 contains 15 residues. Germline V gene lookup returns CDR1 SGHRS and CDR2 YFSETQ. The CDR3 DNA is TGCGCCAGCAGCTTGGGACAGGCTCGCAACACTGAAGCTTTCTTT. Translation gives CASSLGQARNTEAFF.